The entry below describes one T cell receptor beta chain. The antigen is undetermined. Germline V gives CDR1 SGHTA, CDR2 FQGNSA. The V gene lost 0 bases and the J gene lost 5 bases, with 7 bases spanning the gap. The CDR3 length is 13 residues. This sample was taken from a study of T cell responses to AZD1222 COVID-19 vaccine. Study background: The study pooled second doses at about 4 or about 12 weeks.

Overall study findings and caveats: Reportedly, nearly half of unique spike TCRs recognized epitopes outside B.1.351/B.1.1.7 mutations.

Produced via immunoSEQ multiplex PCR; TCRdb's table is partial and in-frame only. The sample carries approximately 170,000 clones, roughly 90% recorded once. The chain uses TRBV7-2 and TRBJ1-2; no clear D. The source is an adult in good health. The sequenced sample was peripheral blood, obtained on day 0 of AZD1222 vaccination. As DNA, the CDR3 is TGTGCCAGCAGCTTAGCGCCAGAATATGGCTACACCTTC. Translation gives CASSLAPEYGYTF.